This note documents a single T cell receptor (beta chain) sequence. Antigen unknown. In the PCR, 60 Vbeta and 13 Jbeta primers were used. In the authors' workflow: It was a later analysis that counted 83 million or so unique TCR beta chains, of which approximately 11 million were shared. Clones were sequenced by immunoSEQ multiplex PCR, and TCRdb holds only the in-frame ones, with some missing. V, J and clone size derive from that table, while D and trimming were established from the DNA sequence. In the table there are about 82,000 clones, roughly 80% of which are singletons. Germline CDR1 is MGHRA and CDR2 is YSYEKL. The CDR3 is 13 residues long. The germline V and J ends were trimmed by 2 bases and 2 bases, with 7 bases remaining between them. The data stem from a study of cytomegalovirus exposure and HLA in healthy donors. Findings and caveats of the study: For presence/absence analyses, sequencing depth was assumed to be roughly uniform across donors. As a later analysis revealed, most CMV-associated TCR beta chains appeared HLA-restricted.

Donors were nominally healthy when sampled, though unrecorded immune exposures were likely. The chain carries TRBV4-1 and TRBJ2-7, with D possibly being TRBD1 (5 bases). The sequenced sample was PBMCs. The origin of this receptor is a man aged 50 to 59 in good health and CMV-seronegative. The CDR3: CASSQSTAYEQYF. CDR3 coding DNA: TGCGCCAGCAGCCAATCGACAGCCTACGAGCAGTACTTC.